This T cell receptor (beta chain) appears in the sequencing data of a study of blood T cell repertoires in COVID-19. As originally analysed: Estimated nucleated cell counts came from reference gene primer amplification. Assay used: immunoSEQ multiplex PCR; TCRdb lists only in-frame clones, some missing. The V and J calls and clone size are taken from that table; D and trimming were inferred from the DNA. The sample yields 78,000 or so clones, roughly four fifths seen once. The CDR3 length is 13 residues. Trimming took off 4 bases at V and 8 bases at J, with 9 bases between the two ends. Germline V CDR1 and CDR2: LNHDA, SQIVND (reference sequence).

The rearrangement links TRBV19 to TRBJ1-6; D may be TRBD1 (5 bases). Sequencing was performed on peripheral blood. The TCR was taken from a human donor in a cohort sampled during active COVID-19. For the CDR3, the DNA is TGTGCCAGTAGTAAGGGGTGGGATTCACCCCTCCACTTT. It translates to CASSKGWDSPLHF.